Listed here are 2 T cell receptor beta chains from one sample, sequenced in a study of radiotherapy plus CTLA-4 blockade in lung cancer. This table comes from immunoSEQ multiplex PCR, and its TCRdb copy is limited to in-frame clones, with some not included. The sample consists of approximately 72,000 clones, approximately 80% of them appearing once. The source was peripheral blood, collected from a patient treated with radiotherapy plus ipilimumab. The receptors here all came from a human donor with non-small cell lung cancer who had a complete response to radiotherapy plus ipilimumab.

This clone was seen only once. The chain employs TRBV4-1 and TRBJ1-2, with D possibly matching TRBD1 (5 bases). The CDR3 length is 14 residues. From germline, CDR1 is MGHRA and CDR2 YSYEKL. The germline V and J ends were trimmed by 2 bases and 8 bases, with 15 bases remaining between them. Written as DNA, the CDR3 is TGCGCCAGCAGCCAAAGGGGACTATGGTGGGGCTACACCTTC. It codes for CASSQRGLWWGYTF.

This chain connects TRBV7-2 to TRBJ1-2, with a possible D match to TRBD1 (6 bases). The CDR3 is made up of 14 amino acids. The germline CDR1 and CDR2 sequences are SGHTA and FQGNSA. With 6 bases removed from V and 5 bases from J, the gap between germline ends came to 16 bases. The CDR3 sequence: CASSQEVRGYGYTF. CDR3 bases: TGTGCCAGCAGTCAAGAAGTCAGGGGATATGGCTACACCTTC. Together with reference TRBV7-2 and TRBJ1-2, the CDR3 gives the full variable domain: GAGVSQSPSNKVTEKGKDVELRCDPISGHTALYWYRQSLGQGLEFLIYFQGNSAPDKSGLPSDRFSAERTGGSVSTLTIQRTQQEDSAVYLCASSQEVRGYGYTFGSGTRLTVV.